What follows are 18 T cell receptor beta chains derived from one specimen sequenced in a study of OX40 agonist ivuxolimab in advanced cancers. Repertoires were generated with immunoSEQ multiplex PCR, while TCRdb's copy carries only in-frame clones and drops some. The sample contains tens of thousands of clones, almost 90% of which appear only once. The source material was CD4+ or CD8+ T cells sorted from blood, sampled in a trial of the OX40 agonist ivuxolimab. The receptors were sampled from an adult with an advanced solid tumor such as melanoma, head and neck, liver or kidney cancer.

V is TRBV30 and J is TRBJ2-7; D gene unclear. CDR1 is GTSNPN and CDR2 is SVGIG in the germline V gene (reference sequence). The CDR3 totals 14 residues. The germline V and J ends were trimmed by 6 bases and 0 bases, with 15 bases remaining between them. The CDR3 loop is CACTRVLSSYEQYF. The CDR3 region has the DNA TGTGCCTGTACCCGGGTCTTGAGCTCCTACGAGCAGTACTTC.

The gene calls are TRBV30 and TRBJ2-3, with D possibly TRBD2 on 6 matching bases. The germline CDR1 and CDR2 sequences are GTSNPN and SVGIG (reference sequence). The CDR3 loop spans 14 amino acids. Trimming took off 7 bases at V and 2 bases at J, with 16 bases between the two ends. CDR3 nucleotide sequence: TGTGCCTCGACTGGCGGGGAGCCCACAGATACGCAGTATTTT. It is translated as CASTGGEPTDTQYF. The full variable domain, rest sourced from reference TRBV30 and TRBJ2-3, is SQTIHQWPATLVQPVGSPLSLECTVEGTSNPNLYWYRQAAGRGLQLLFYSVGIGQISSEVPQNLSASRPQDRQFILSSKKLLLSDSGFYLCASTGGEPTDTQYFGPGTRLTVL.

V and J are TRBV2 and TRBJ2-3, with D possibly TRBD1 on 6 matching bases. Germline assignment: CDR1 SNHLY and CDR2 FYNNEI. This CDR3 region has 16 residues. With 8 bases removed from V and 4 bases from J, the gap between germline ends came to 22 bases. The CDR3 loop reads CASARNSGQTSDTQYF. Written as DNA, the CDR3 is TGTGCCAGCGCACGTAATTCCGGACAGACTTCAGATACGCAGTATTTT.

J is TRBJ2-5 and V is TRBV5-4; 7 nucleotides align to TRBD1. The germline V gene has CDR1 SGHNT and CDR2 YYREEE (reference sequence). The CDR3 has 13 residues. V was pared by 4 bases and J by 5 bases, with 5 bases of the junction left unmatched. The CDR3 region is CASSGRDSETQYF. CDR3 sequence (DNA): TGTGCCAGCAGCGGCCGGGACAGTGAGACCCAGTACTTC.

This clone was picked up one time. The chain couples TRBV5-1 to TRBJ2-2; either TRBD1 or TRBD2 may supply D (5 bases each). The V end lost 2 bases, the J end lost 1 base, and 6 bases lay between the germline ends. Germline loops: CDR1 SGHRS, CDR2 YFSETQ. This CDR3 contains 14 residues. The CDR3 nucleotides read TGCGCCAGCAGCTTTGGGGGGAACACCGGGGAGCTGTTTTTT. This sequence encodes CASSFGGNTGELFF.

The CDR3 reads CASSLMGEAFF. The CDR3 DNA sequence: TGTGCCAGCAGCTTAATGGGAGAAGCTTTCTTT. The chain combines TRBV5-8 with TRBJ1-1; D is uncertain. Trimming removed 2 bases at V and 8 bases at J, with 7 bases between. CDR1 SGHTS and CDR2 YDEGEE come from the germline V gene. The CDR3 loop spans 11 amino acids.

The rearrangement links TRBV5-1 to TRBJ1-2; D not resolved. The CDR3 consists of 13 residues. V was cut by 4 bases and J by 7 bases, with 14 bases left in between. From germline, CDR1 is SGHRS and CDR2 YFSETQ. The CDR3: CASSPSTGSGYTF. The CDR3, as DNA: TGCGCCAGCAGCCCAAGCACGGGAAGTGGCTACACCTTC.

This clone was observed a handful of times. The chain recombines TRBV7-6 with TRBJ2-7, with TRBD2 identical over 8 bases. Per the germline V gene, CDR1 is SGHVS and CDR2 is FNYEAQ. The CDR3 runs to 13 residues. V gave up 0 bases and J gave up 5 bases; unmatched junction bases: 0. CDR3 DNA sequence: TGTGCCAGCAGCTTAGCGCGGGGGGACGAGCAGTACTTC. It yields the protein CASSLARGDEQYF.

This clone was found a few times. This chain connects TRBV18 to TRBJ1-5, with D possibly being TRBD1 (5 bases). The CDR3 consists of 14 residues. Germline lookup yields CDR1 KGHSH and CDR2 LQKENI. V was pared by 1 base and J by 3 bases, with 7 bases between. The CDR3 DNA reads TGTGCCAGCTCACCACAGGGGTCCAATCAGCCCCAGCATTTT. Translation gives CASSPQGSNQPQHF.

V usage is TRBV28 and J usage is TRBJ1-3, with TRBD1 matching 8 bases. V shed 8 bases and J 2 bases; nucleotides not matched to a gene: 5. CDR3 length equals 14 residues. CDR1 and CDR2 (germline): MDHEN, SYDVKM. CDR3 loop: CASGRTGTGNTIYF. The CDR3 DNA reads TGTGCCAGCGGGCGGACAGGGACTGGAAACACCATATATTTT.

The genes are TRBV30 and TRBJ2-7; 11 bases match TRBD2. The trim removed 0 bases at V and 3 bases at J, leaving 1 base unmatched. Germline values: CDR1 GTSNPN, CDR2 SVGIG (reference sequence). There are 14 residues in the CDR3. CDR3 sequence: CAWSVSGRDYEQYF. In DNA, the CDR3 is TGTGCCTGGAGTGTTAGCGGGAGGGACTACGAGCAGTACTTC.

Worth noting for this clone: The sample holds other DNA sequences that translate to the same CDR3. This chain joins TRBV15 and TRBJ2-2; D is undetermined. Trimming shortened V by 0 bases and J by 7 bases, and 6 bases separated the two germline ends. In germline, CDR1 is LNHNV, CDR2 YYDKDF (reference sequence). The CDR3 extends over 13 amino acids. The CDR3 bases are TGTGCCACCAGCAGAGATGGGGTCGGGGAGCTGTTTTTT. Its protein product is CATSRDGVGELFF.

The chain employs TRBV10-3 and TRBJ1-3; no reliable D call. CDR1 and CDR2 (germline): ENHRY, SYGVKD. This CDR3 has 12 residues. V dropped 4 bases and J dropped 4 bases, with 5 bases sitting between them. CDR3 in amino acids: CAISAAGNTIYF. The CDR3 bases are TGTGCCATCAGTGCGGCGGGAAACACCATATATTTT.

The J gene is TRBJ2-5, the V gene TRBV2; TRBD1 aligns across 9 bases. The V segment lost 3 bases and the J segment 4 bases; nucleotides outside the gene matches: 6. The V gene's germline CDR1 is SNHLY and CDR2 FYNNEI. The CDR3 has 15 residues. The DNA for the CDR3 is TGTGCCAGCAGTGAGCAGGGACAGGGTCGAGAGACCCAGTACTTC. It yields the protein CASSEQGQGRETQYF.

This clone was found once. The rearrangement uses TRBV28 and TRBJ2-3; possible D gene TRBD2, 6 bases. The V gene lost 6 bases and the J gene lost 10 bases, with 23 bases spanning the gap. CDR1 is MDHEN and CDR2 is SYDVKM in the germline V gene. The CDR3 spans 15 residues. In nucleotides, the CDR3 is TGTGCCAGCAGCTACCCGGGGGAGCGGGTCGGGGCGCAGTATTTT. It yields the protein CASSYPGERVGAQYF. The full variable domain, its missing parts supplied by reference TRBV28 and TRBJ2-3, is DVKVTQSSRYLVKRTGEKVFLECVQDMDHENMFWYRQDPGLGLRLIYFSYDVKMKEKGDIPEGYSVSREKKERFSLILESASTNQTSMYLCASSYPGERVGAQYFGPGTRLTVL.

This clone was picked up many times. This chain links TRBV6-1 with TRBJ1-2; TRBD1 might be the D (5 bases). CDR1 MNHNS and CDR2 SASEGT come from the germline V gene. The CDR3 totals 14 residues. The V gene lost 4 bases and the J gene lost 2 bases, with 11 bases spanning the gap. This CDR3 reads CASSVSDSNYGYTF. The CDR3 nucleotides are TGTGCCAGCAGTGTCTCCGACAGCAACTATGGCTACACCTTC.

V gene TRBV11-1 combines with J gene TRBJ2-7; weak D call: TRBD2 (5 bases). Germline CDR1 reads SGHAT; CDR2 reads FQDESV (reference sequence). Deletions cut 5 bases from V and 6 bases from J, with 14 bases between. The CDR3 is made up of 13 amino acids. The CDR3 sequence: CASSRDLWGEQYF. CDR3 nucleotides: TGTGCCAGCAGCCGGGATCTCTGGGGCGAGCAGTACTTC. The full variable domain, in which reference TRBV11-1 and TRBJ2-7 provide the parts outside the CDR3, is EAEVAQSPRYKITEKSQAVAFWCDPISGHATLYWYRQILGQGPELLVQFQDESVVDDSQLPKDRFSAERLKGVDSTLKIQPAELGDSAMYLCASSRDLWGEQYFGPGTRLTVT.

This sequence joins TRBV5-8 and TRBJ2-7; 7 bases align to TRBD2. The CDR3 totals 17 residues. Germline trimming cut 2 bases from V and 6 bases from J; bases unmatched to any gene: 17. Per the germline V gene, CDR1 is SGHTS and CDR2 is YDEGEE. For the CDR3, the DNA is TGTGCCAGCAGCTTCGTCGTCGGGGCGGGGGACTCTCGCGAGCAGTACTTC. Amino acids: CASSFVVGAGDSREQYF.